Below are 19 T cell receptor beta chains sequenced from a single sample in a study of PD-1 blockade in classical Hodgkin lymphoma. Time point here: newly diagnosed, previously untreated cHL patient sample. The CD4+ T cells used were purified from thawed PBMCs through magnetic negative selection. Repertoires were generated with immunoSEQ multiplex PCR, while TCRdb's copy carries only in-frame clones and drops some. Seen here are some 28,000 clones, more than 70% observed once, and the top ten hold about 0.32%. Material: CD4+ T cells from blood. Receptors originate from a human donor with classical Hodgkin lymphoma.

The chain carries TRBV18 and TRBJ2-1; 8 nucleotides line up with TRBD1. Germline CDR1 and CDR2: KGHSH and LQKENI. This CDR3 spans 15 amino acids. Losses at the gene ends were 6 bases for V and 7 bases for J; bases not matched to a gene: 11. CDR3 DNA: TGTGCCAGCTCTCCTAGACAGGGGCAGGGGAATGAGCAGTTCTTC. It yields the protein CASSPRQGQGNEQFF.

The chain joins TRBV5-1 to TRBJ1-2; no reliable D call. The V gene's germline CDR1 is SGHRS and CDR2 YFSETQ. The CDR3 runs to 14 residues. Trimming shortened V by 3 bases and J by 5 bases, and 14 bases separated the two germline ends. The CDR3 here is CASSWEDGAYGYTF. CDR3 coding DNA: TGCGCCAGCAGCTGGGAGGACGGAGCTTATGGCTACACCTTC.

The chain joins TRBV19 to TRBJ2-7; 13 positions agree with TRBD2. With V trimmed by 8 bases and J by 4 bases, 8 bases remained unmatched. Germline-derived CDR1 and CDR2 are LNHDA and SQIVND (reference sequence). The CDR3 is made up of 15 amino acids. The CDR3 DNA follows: TGTGCCAGTCGTCGGACTAGCGGGAGTAGGTACGAGCAGTACTTC. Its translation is CASRRTSGSRYEQYF.

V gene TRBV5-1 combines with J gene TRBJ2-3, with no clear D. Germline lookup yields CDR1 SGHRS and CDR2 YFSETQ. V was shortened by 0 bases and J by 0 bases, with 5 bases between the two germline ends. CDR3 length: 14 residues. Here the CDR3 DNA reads TGCGCCAGCAGCTTGGCCCGGAGCACAGATACGCAGTATTTT. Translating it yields CASSLARSTDTQYF.

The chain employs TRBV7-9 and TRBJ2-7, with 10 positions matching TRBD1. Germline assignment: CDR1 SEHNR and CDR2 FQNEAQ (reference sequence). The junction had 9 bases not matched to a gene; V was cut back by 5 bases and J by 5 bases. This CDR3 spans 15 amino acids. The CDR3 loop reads CASSQRQGARDEQYF. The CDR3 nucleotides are TGTGCCAGCAGCCAAAGACAGGGGGCGCGCGACGAGCAGTACTTC.

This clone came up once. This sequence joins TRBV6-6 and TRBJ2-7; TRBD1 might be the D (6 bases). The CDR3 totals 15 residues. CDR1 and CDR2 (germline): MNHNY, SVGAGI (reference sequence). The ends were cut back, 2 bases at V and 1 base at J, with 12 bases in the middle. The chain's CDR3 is CASSYLAGDSYEQYF. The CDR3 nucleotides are TGTGCCAGCAGTTACCTGGCAGGGGATTCCTACGAGCAGTACTTC.

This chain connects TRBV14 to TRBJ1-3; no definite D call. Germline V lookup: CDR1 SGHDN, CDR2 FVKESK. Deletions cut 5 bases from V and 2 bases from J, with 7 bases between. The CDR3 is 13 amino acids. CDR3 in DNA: TGTGCCAGCAGCTTTGTCCCTGGAAACACCATATATTTT. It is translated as CASSFVPGNTIYF. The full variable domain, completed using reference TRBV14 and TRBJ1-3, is EAGVTQFPSHSVIEKGQTVTLRCDPISGHDNLYWYRRVMGKEIKFLLHFVKESKQDESGMPNNRFLAERTGGTYSTLKVQPAELEDSGVYFCASSFVPGNTIYFGEGSWLTVV.

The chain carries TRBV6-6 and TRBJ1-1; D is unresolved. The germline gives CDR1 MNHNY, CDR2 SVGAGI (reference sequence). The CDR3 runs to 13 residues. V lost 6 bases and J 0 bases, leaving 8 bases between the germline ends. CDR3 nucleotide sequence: TGTGCCAGCAGGCTTGAGTTGAACACTGAAGCTTTCTTT. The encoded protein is CASRLELNTEAFF.

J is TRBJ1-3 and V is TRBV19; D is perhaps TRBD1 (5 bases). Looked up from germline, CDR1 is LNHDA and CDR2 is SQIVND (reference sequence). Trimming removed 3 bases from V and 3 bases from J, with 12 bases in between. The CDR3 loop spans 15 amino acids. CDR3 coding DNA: TGTGCCAGTAGTATGGGATGGACAAGTGGAAACACCATATATTTT. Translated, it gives CASSMGWTSGNTIYF.

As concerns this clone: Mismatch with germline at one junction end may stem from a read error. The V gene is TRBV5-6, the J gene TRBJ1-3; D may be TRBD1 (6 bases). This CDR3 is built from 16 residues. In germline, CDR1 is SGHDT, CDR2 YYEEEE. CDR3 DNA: TGTACCAGCAGCTTGGGTCCAGGGGCGGCTGGAAACACCATATATTTT. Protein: CTSSLGPGAAGNTIYF.

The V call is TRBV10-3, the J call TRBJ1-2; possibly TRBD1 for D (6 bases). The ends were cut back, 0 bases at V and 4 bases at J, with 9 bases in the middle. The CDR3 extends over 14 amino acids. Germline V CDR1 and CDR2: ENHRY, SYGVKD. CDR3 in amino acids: CAISESRDTYGYTF. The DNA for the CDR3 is TGTGCCATCAGTGAGTCGAGGGACACCTATGGCTACACCTTC.

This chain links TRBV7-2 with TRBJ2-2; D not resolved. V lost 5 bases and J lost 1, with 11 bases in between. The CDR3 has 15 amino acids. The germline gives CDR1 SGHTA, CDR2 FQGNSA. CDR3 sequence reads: CASSTRTKNTGELFF. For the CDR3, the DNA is TGTGCCAGCAGCACACGTACGAAGAACACCGGGGAGCTGTTTTTT.

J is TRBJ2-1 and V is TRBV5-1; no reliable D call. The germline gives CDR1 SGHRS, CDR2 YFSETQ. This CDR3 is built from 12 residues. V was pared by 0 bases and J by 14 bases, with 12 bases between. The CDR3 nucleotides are TGCGCCAGCAGCTTGGAAAGTGGGCCCGAGTTCTTC. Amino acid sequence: CASSLESGPEFF.

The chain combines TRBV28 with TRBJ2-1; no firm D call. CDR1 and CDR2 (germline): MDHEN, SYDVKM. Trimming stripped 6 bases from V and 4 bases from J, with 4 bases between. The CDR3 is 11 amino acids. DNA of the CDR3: TGTGCCAGCAGGTATTACAATGAGCAGTTCTTC. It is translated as CASRYYNEQFF.

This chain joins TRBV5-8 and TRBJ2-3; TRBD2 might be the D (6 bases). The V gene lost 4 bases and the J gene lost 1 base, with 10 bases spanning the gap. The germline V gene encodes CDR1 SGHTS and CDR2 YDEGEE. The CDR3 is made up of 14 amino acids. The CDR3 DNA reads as TGTGCCAGCAGCCCTCCTAGCGGCACAGATACGCAGTATTTT. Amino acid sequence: CASSPPSGTDTQYF.

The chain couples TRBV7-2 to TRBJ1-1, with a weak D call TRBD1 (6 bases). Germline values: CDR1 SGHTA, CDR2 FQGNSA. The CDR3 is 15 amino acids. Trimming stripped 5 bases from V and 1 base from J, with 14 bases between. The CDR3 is CASSPFGGQNTEAFF. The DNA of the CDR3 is TGTGCCAGCAGCCCCTTCGGGGGACAGAACACTGAAGCTTTCTTT.

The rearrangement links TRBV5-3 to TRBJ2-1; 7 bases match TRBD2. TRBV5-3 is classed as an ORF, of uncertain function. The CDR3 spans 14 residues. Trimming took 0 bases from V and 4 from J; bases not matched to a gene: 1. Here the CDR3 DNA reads TGTGCCAGAAGCTTGGGGACTAGTTACAATGAGCAGTTCTTC. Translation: CARSLGTSYNEQFF.

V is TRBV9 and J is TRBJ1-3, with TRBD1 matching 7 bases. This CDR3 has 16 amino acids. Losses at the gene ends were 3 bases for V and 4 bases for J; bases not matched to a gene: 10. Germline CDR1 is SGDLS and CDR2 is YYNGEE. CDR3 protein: CASSGRQGVTGNTIYF. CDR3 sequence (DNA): TGTGCCAGCAGCGGCCGACAGGGAGTAACCGGAAACACCATATATTTT.

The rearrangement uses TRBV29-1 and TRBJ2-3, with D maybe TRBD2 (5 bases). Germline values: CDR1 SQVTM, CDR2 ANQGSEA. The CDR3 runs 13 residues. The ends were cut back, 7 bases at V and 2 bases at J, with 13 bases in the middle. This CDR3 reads CSAPLRDTDTQYF. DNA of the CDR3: TGCAGCGCTCCCCTCCGGGACACAGATACGCAGTATTTT.